This is a list of T cell receptor beta chains from one sample in a study of blood T cell repertoires in COVID-19. Repertoires were generated with immunoSEQ multiplex PCR, while TCRdb's copy carries only in-frame clones and drops some. This sample yields some 130,000 clones, of which 84% are seen a single time; 2.4% belongs to the top ten. Sequences were obtained from PBMCs or T cells enriched from blood (not recorded which). The receptors come from a man aged 35 to 55 with acute COVID-19. The CDR3 runs from the conserved cysteine through the conserved F or W. The D gene is left open where the match is weak. The size of a clone is reported for some rows only, either as once, few or many, or as a class for expanded clones.

j_gene: TRBJ1-5; d_gene: .; v_gene: TRBV3-1/TRBV3-2; abundance: .; CDR3nt: TGTGCCAGCAGCCAAGGTGGCCAGGGCGCCGGTAGCAATCAGCCCCAGCATTTT; CDR3aa: CASSQGGQGAGSNQPQHF
j_gene: TRBJ2-7; d_gene: TRBD1; v_gene: TRBV7-6; abundance: few; CDR3nt: TGTGCCAGCAGCCGTGAGGGGGGACAGGGGCCCTACGAGCAGTACTTC; CDR3aa: CASSREGGQGPYEQYF
j_gene: TRBJ2-3; d_gene: TRBD1; v_gene: TRBV24-1; abundance: .; CDR3nt: TGTGCCACCAGTTCCGGGACAGGGCTTACTAGCACAGATACGCAGTATTTT; CDR3aa: CATSSGTGLTSTDTQYF
j_gene: TRBJ2-1; d_gene: .; v_gene: TRBV5-8; abundance: .; CDR3nt: TGTGCCACGACCCGACTACCCCCCTACAATGAGCAGTTCTTC; CDR3aa: CATTRLPPYNEQFF
j_gene: TRBJ2-4; d_gene: TRBD2; v_gene: TRBV3-1/TRBV3-2; abundance: .; CDR3nt: TGTGCCAGCAGCCAAGGGTCCGAGGGAGGGAGGAACATTCAGTACTTC; CDR3aa: CASSQGSEGGRNIQYF
j_gene: TRBJ2-7; d_gene: .; v_gene: TRBV6-5; abundance: .; CDR3nt: TGTGCCAGCAGGAGGACGGGAATTTACGAGCAGTACTTC; CDR3aa: CASRRTGIYEQYF
j_gene: TRBJ1-1; d_gene: .; v_gene: TRBV27; abundance: .; CDR3nt: TGTGCCAGCAGTTTATTTGGGCAGCAGAACACTGAAGCTTTCTTT; CDR3aa: CASSLFGQQNTEAFF
j_gene: TRBJ1-4; d_gene: TRBD1; v_gene: TRBV5-1; abundance: .; CDR3nt: TGCGCCAGCAGCTTGACCGGGGGACAGTCTGCAACTAATGAAAAACTGTTTTTT; CDR3aa: CASSLTGGQSATNEKLFF
j_gene: TRBJ1-2; d_gene: .; v_gene: TRBV6-2/TRBV6-3; abundance: .; CDR3nt: TGTGCCAGCAGCCGCCCCGCGGGGGGCGGCTATGGCTACACCTTC; CDR3aa: CASSRPAGGGYGYTF
j_gene: TRBJ2-5; d_gene: .; v_gene: TRBV18; abundance: .; CDR3nt: TGTGCCAGCTCACTGACTAAACAAGAGACCCAGTACTTC; CDR3aa: CASSLTKQETQYF
j_gene: TRBJ2-1; d_gene: TRBD2; v_gene: TRBV18; abundance: .; CDR3nt: TGTGCCAGCTCATCCGACAGCGGGAGGAAGTACAATGAGCAGTTCTTC; CDR3aa: CASSSDSGRKYNEQFF
j_gene: TRBJ2-3; d_gene: .; v_gene: TRBV29-1; abundance: once; CDR3nt: TGCAGCGTTGAGTCTAGCGAGACAGATACGCAGTATTTT; CDR3aa: CSVESSETDTQYF
j_gene: TRBJ1-2; d_gene: .; v_gene: TRBV4-1; abundance: few; CDR3nt: TGCGCCAGCAGCCAAGTAGACAGAGGAAGGGATGGCTACACCTTC; CDR3aa: CASSQVDRGRDGYTF
j_gene: TRBJ1-1; d_gene: .; v_gene: TRBV2; abundance: few; CDR3nt: TGTGCCAGCAGTCCCCAGGGAGGCACTGAAGCTTTCTTT; CDR3aa: CASSPQGGTEAFF
j_gene: TRBJ2-5; d_gene: .; v_gene: TRBV19; abundance: .; CDR3nt: TGTGCCAGTAGTATTAACGGCGGATACGAGGAGACCCAGTACTTC; CDR3aa: CASSINGGYEETQYF
j_gene: TRBJ1-2; d_gene: TRBD1; v_gene: TRBV7-3; abundance: .; CDR3nt: TGTGCCAGCAGCCCCAGGACAGGGGGAGGCTACACCTTC; CDR3aa: CASSPRTGGGYTF
j_gene: TRBJ1-1; d_gene: TRBD1; v_gene: TRBV6-6; abundance: .; CDR3nt: TGTGCCAGCAGTTTTACAGGGGCTGAAGCTTTCTTT; CDR3aa: CASSFTGAEAFF
j_gene: TRBJ2-1; d_gene: .; v_gene: TRBV5-6; abundance: .; CDR3nt: TGTGCCAGCAGCCGCGTGATCGAGCAGTTCTTC; CDR3aa: CASSRVIEQFF
j_gene: TRBJ2-1; d_gene: .; v_gene: TRBV24-1; abundance: few; CDR3nt: TGTGCCACCAGTGATTTAAGTCAGGGTTTGTACAATGAGCAGTTCTTC; CDR3aa: CATSDLSQGLYNEQFF
j_gene: TRBJ2-5; d_gene: TRBD2; v_gene: TRBV11-2; abundance: .; CDR3nt: TGTGCCAGCAGCACCGGACTAGCCAAGACCCAGTACTTC; CDR3aa: CASSTGLAKTQYF
j_gene: TRBJ2-7; d_gene: TRBD2; v_gene: TRBV30; abundance: .; CDR3nt: TGTGCCTGGAGTACCTCTGGGGAGCGGGGGCACGAGCAGTACTTC; CDR3aa: CAWSTSGERGHEQYF
j_gene: TRBJ2-3; d_gene: .; v_gene: TRBV30; abundance: .; CDR3nt: TGTGCCTGGAGTCCGCTAAACACAGATACGCAGTATTTT; CDR3aa: CAWSPLNTDTQYF
j_gene: TRBJ2-3; d_gene: .; v_gene: TRBV27; abundance: .; CDR3nt: TGTGCCAGCAGTTTATACTCCGGAGCTAGCACAGATACGCAGTATTTT; CDR3aa: CASSLYSGASTDTQYF
j_gene: TRBJ1-2; d_gene: .; v_gene: TRBV6-6; abundance: .; CDR3nt: TGTGCCAGCAGCCCAAATGCAGGGGCTAACTATGGCTACACCTTC; CDR3aa: CASSPNAGANYGYTF
j_gene: TRBJ2-5; d_gene: .; v_gene: TRBV19; abundance: .; CDR3nt: TGTGCCAGTAGTACTGGAAGGACAGAAGAGACCCAGTACTTC; CDR3aa: CASSTGRTEETQYF
j_gene: TRBJ1-1; d_gene: .; v_gene: TRBV5-8; abundance: .; CDR3nt: TGTGCCAGCAGTCGGTCGGGACACCGAGGGACTGAAGCTTTCTTT; CDR3aa: CASSRSGHRGTEAFF